This T cell receptor (beta chain) was sequenced during a study of CD8+ T cells in alopecia areata. Findings of the study overall: In lesional scalp, particularly from alopecia totalis/universalis, clonality was higher than in normal scalp. Against the mouse data, patients shared TCRs less clearly, possibly for HLA reasons.

Researchers gathered lesional scalp punch biopsies and peripheral blood from patients with alopecia areata. Researchers picked out CD4+ and CD8+ T cells from PBMCs by sorting. A word on this clone: The antigen remains undetermined.

As the sequencing template, cDNA was produced by extracting RNA and reverse transcribing it. Data came from immunoSEQ multiplex PCR; TCRdb stores just in-frame clones and leaves some out. The table includes more than 100,000 clones, approximately 53% detected once. The sequence was collected from a human donor with alopecia areata. The sample in question was CD4+ T cells sorted from blood, obtained at week 0.

CDR3 coding DNA: TGTGCCAGCCTCACCCGAACAGGCTACGAGCAGTACTTC. Protein product: CASLTRTGYEQYF. The V call is TRBV7-9, the J call TRBJ2-7; the D gene is possibly TRBD1 (5 bases). V lost 8 bases, J lost 3 bases, and 14 bases lay in between. The CDR3 consists of 13 residues. CDR1 SEHNR and CDR2 FQNEAQ come from the germline V gene (reference sequence).